The next 23 T cell receptor beta chains were all read from a single sample in a study of T cells in women clearing cervical HPV infection. Using immunoSEQ multiplex PCR, the repertoire was profiled, and TCRdb retains in-frame clones only, with some absent. The table for this sample gives 30,000 to 45,000 clones. The sequencing sample was made of blood buffy coat. All receptors come from a woman between 18 and 75 years old with a cervical HPV16 infection that either progressed to CIN3+ or cleared (not recorded which).

Concerning this clone itself: The read ends 3 residues shy of where the CDR3 ends; the end is completed using the germline J gene. V gene TRBV7-9 combines with J gene TRBJ1-1; 9 bases are a match to TRBD1. The V gene's germline CDR1 is SEHNR and CDR2 FQNEAQ (reference sequence). Trimming removed 4 bases from V and 6 bases from J; junction bases left unmatched: 9. The CDR3 extends over 15 amino acids. The covered CDR3 bases are TGTGCCAGCAGCTCACAGGGGGCGTTTGGCGCTGAA. It yields the protein CASSSQGAFGAE. The full CDR3 is CASSSQGAFGAEAFF.

About this clone: The read gets to within 3 residues of the CDR3 end, and the germline J gene fills in the rest. J is TRBJ2-5 and V is TRBV14; 10 bases are a match to TRBD2. V lost 4 bases and J lost 5; bases outside the gene matches: 7. The CDR3 is 15 amino acids. CDR1 and CDR2 (germline): SGHDN, FVKESK. CDR3 bases read: TGTGCCAGCAGCCGACAGCGGGGGGGCCATGAGACC. This translates into CASSRQRGGHET. The CDR3 as a whole reads CASSRQRGGHETQYF.

About this clone: The sequenced fragment ends 3 residues before the CDR3 boundary, so the rest is inferred from the germline J gene. The V and J genes are TRBV2 and TRBJ2-1; TRBD2 is a possible D gene (6 bases). This CDR3 spans 13 amino acids. V gave up 4 bases and J gave up 5 bases, with 9 bases separating them. Germline V CDR1 and CDR2: SNHLY, FYNNEI. CDR3 amino acids: CASSVTRDNEQFF. CDR3 DNA (partial): TGTGCCAGCAGTGTGACTAGAGACAATGAG.

Remarks on this clone: The read stops 3 residues short of the end of the CDR3; the missing end is completed from the germline J gene. The chain is built from TRBV2 and TRBJ1-2, with D possibly matching TRBD1 (5 bases). Germline CDR1 is SNHLY and CDR2 is FYNNEI. The CDR3 has 15 amino acids. The CDR3 loop reads CASSPQTGLTSGYTF. The part of the CDR3 DNA that was read is TGTGCCAGCAGCCCCCAAACAGGCCTGACAAGCGGC.

The covered CDR3 bases are TGCGCCAGCAGCTTGGGGCTAGCGGTGAACACCGGGGAG. Translating it yields CASSLGLAVNTGE. The CDR3 in full is CASSLGLAVNTGELFF. The chain combines TRBV5-1 with TRBJ2-2; TRBD2 matches at 7 bases. The CDR3 is cut off 3 residues early in the read; its end comes from the germline J gene. With 0 bases clipped from V and 1 base from J, the junction kept 3 bases outside the gene matches. Germline V lookup: CDR1 SGHRS, CDR2 YFSETQ. The CDR3 loop spans 16 amino acids.

The CDR3 protein is CASSATGLSYNSPLHF. The sequenced CDR3 bases are TGTGCCAGCAGTGCGACAGGGCTCTCCTATAATTCACCC. V and J are TRBV6-1 and TRBJ1-6; 7 nucleotides line up with TRBD1. The CDR3 goes on 3 residues after the read ends, and that part is filled in from the germline J gene. CDR3 length: 16 amino acids. The junction had 3 bases not matched to a gene; V was cut back by 4 bases and J by 0 bases. Per germline, CDR1 MNHNS and CDR2 SASEGT.

Note on this clone: The observed sequence ends 3 residues before the CDR3 terminus, with the missing tail filled in from the germline J gene. The J gene is TRBJ2-4, the V gene TRBV2; 10 positions agree with TRBD2. The germline V gene has CDR1 SNHLY and CDR2 FYNNEI. The CDR3 loop spans 12 amino acids. The CDR3 reads CASKRGGSDQYF. Incomplete CDR3 DNA: TGTGCCAGCAAGCGGGGGGGGTCAGAT.

CDR3 DNA (partial): TGTGCCAGTAGTATTCTGGCAGGGGGTAATGAAAAG. Translated, it gives CASSILAGGNEK. The whole CDR3 sequence is CASSILAGGNEKLFF. This chain joins TRBV19 and TRBJ2-2, with 7 bases lining up with TRBD1. The CDR3 extends 3 residues past the end of the read, so its final part is completed from the germline J gene. Per the germline V gene, CDR1 is LNHDA and CDR2 is SQIVND (reference sequence). The CDR3 spans 15 residues.

A remark on this clone: The read terminates 3 residues before the CDR3 end, so the remaining end is supplied by the germline J gene. The genes are TRBV7-9 and TRBJ2-3; 7 positions agree with TRBD1. This CDR3 comprises 14 residues. Germline V gene sequence: CDR1 SEHNR, CDR2 FQNEAQ (reference sequence). The sequenced CDR3 bases are TGTGCCAGCAGCCTGGGACAGCAGCATCAGCCG. As protein: CASSLGQQHQP. The entire CDR3 is CASSLGQQHQPQYF.

As for this clone: The read comes to an end 3 residues before the CDR3 does, leaving the germline J gene to fill in the end. This chain uses TRBV13 with TRBJ1-3; TRBD1 might be the D (5 bases). The ends were cut back, 5 bases at V and 2 bases at J, with 10 bases in the middle. The germline V gene encodes CDR1 PRHDT and CDR2 FYEKMQ (reference sequence). The CDR3 extends over 14 amino acids. The chain's CDR3 is CASSRRGTGNTIYF. Partial CDR3 DNA: TGTGCCAGCAGCCGCCGGGGGACTGGAAACACC.

Concerning this clone: The read halts 3 residues ahead of the CDR3 end, with the missing end drawn from the germline J gene. The genes are TRBV6-2 or TRBV6-3 and TRBJ1-5, with a weak D call TRBD1 (5 bases). The CDR3 has 15 residues. Looked up from germline, CDR1 is MNHEY and CDR2 is SVGEGT. Trimming took off 7 bases at V and 8 bases at J, with 21 bases between the two ends. CDR3 DNA (partial): TGTGCCAGCACTCAAAATCGGCTCAAAGGGGAGCCC. Translating gives CASTQNRLKGEP. The entire CDR3 is CASTQNRLKGEPQHF.

Remarks on this clone: The DNA ends 3 residues before the CDR3 does, and the rest of the CDR3 is filled in from the germline J gene. The chain couples TRBV20-1 to TRBJ2-4; no clear D gene. The V end was cut by 3 bases, the J end by 0 bases, with 12 bases between. This CDR3 has 15 amino acids. The germline V gene encodes CDR1 DFQATT and CDR2 SNEGSKA (reference sequence). Partial CDR3 DNA: TGCAGTGCTAGGAGTCCGGGTAAAGCCAAAAACATT. This sequence encodes CSARSPGKAKNI. The whole CDR3 protein is CSARSPGKAKNIQYF.

Note on this clone: The CDR3 extends 3 residues past the end of the read, so its final part is completed from the germline J gene. This rearrangement joins TRBV7-9 to TRBJ1-6; 7 positions match TRBD1. Trimming at V came to 4 bases and at J to 9 bases, leaving 9 bases not matched to a gene. The CDR3 runs 15 residues. Per germline, CDR1 SEHNR and CDR2 FQNEAQ (reference sequence). Here the CDR3 reads CASSSQGEAGSPLHF. The part of the CDR3 DNA that was read is TGTGCCAGCAGCTCCCAGGGGGAAGCGGGTTCACCC.

As concerns this clone: The read terminates 3 residues ahead of where the CDR3 ends, so the germline J gene completes it. J is TRBJ2-7 and V is TRBV19; TRBD1 might be the D (6 bases). Looked up from germline, CDR1 is LNHDA and CDR2 is SQIVND (reference sequence). The CDR3 spans 15 residues. Trimming removed 5 bases from V and 3 bases from J, with 17 bases in between. The sequenced part of the CDR3 DNA is TGTGCCAGTAGTGAACAGGGAAGCGCACTCTACGAG. Translating gives CASSEQGSALYE. Given in full, the CDR3 is CASSEQGSALYEQYF.

As to this clone: The CDR3 end falls 3 residues outside the read, so it is completed with the germline J gene. This chain uses TRBV20-1 with TRBJ1-6, with D uncertain. CDR1 is DFQATT and CDR2 is SNEGSKA in the germline V gene (reference sequence). This CDR3 spans 12 amino acids. Trimming removed 5 bases from V and 8 bases from J, with 10 bases in between. Partial CDR3 DNA: TGCAGTGCTTCCCGATCGGATTCACCC. This codes for CSASRSDSP. The full CDR3 sequence reads CSASRSDSPLHF.

Comment on this clone: The CDR3 is cut off 3 residues early in the read; its end comes from the germline J gene. The chain is built from TRBV6-1 and TRBJ2-2; possible D gene TRBD2, 5 bases. Germline V CDR1 and CDR2: MNHNS, SASEGT. The CDR3 length is 16 residues. CDR3 in amino acids: CASSEWVGKSGSPLFF. CDR3 bases read: TGTGCCAGCAGTGAATGGGTCGGAAAGTCGGGGTCACCG.

A note on this clone: The sequence runs out 3 residues before the end of the CDR3; the remainder is reconstructed from the germline J gene. The same CDR3 can be traced to other DNA sequences in this sample. This rearrangement joins TRBV5-1 to TRBJ2-3; TRBD2 is a possible D gene (5 bases). This CDR3 spans 14 amino acids. CDR1 SGHRS and CDR2 YFSETQ come from the germline V gene. The CDR3 DNA, read in part, is TGCGCCAGCAGCTTGGTCGCTAGCCAAGAGACG. Its translation: CASSLVASQET. The whole CDR3 protein is CASSLVASQETQYF.

As concerns this clone: The DNA ends 3 residues before the CDR3 does, and the rest of the CDR3 is filled in from the germline J gene. The rearrangement uses TRBV6-1 and TRBJ1-4; D possibly corresponds to TRBD1 (5 bases). The CDR3 length is 14 residues. Germline V gene sequence: CDR1 MNHNS, CDR2 SASEGT. The CDR3 reads CASSVQGGDSPLFF. Incomplete CDR3 DNA: TGTGCCAGCAGTGTGCAGGGAGGGGATTCACCA.

The CDR3 loop reads CASSGGPNTEAFF. Incomplete CDR3 DNA: TGTGCCAGCAGTGGGGGGCCCAACACTGAA. This chain links TRBV2 with TRBJ1-1, with D possibly TRBD1 on 6 matching bases. Coverage ceases 3 residues before the CDR3 finishes, and the germline J gene fills in the end. Trimming left V 4 bases short and J 2 bases short, with 8 bases between. CDR1 is SNHLY, CDR2 FYNNEI, per germline. The CDR3 length is 13 residues.

About this clone itself: Coverage ceases 3 residues before the CDR3 finishes, and the germline J gene fills in the end. J is TRBJ1-1 and V is TRBV18; the match to TRBD1 covers 8 bases. The CDR3 covers 16 residues. CDR1 is KGHSH, CDR2 LQKENI, per germline. Losses at the gene ends were 6 bases for V and 3 bases for J; bases not matched to a gene: 12. This chain's CDR3 is CASSLTVGQGDTEAFF. CDR3 bases read: TGTGCCAGCTCGCTCACGGTAGGACAGGGTGACACTGAA.

Concerning this clone itself: The CDR3 end lies 3 residues beyond the end of the read and is filled in from the germline J gene. The chain links TRBV5-1 to TRBJ1-1; TRBD1 is a possible D gene (6 bases). CDR1 is SGHRS, CDR2 YFSETQ, per germline. This CDR3 has 14 residues. V was trimmed by 2 bases and J by 4 bases, leaving 12 bases between them. The CDR3 spells CASSFTGRGTEAFF. The sequenced part of the CDR3 DNA is TGCGCCAGCAGCTTCACAGGGAGGGGCACTGAA.

Comment on this clone: The read terminates 3 residues before the CDR3 end, so the remaining end is supplied by the germline J gene. This chain links TRBV27 with TRBJ1-4; no clear D. Germline V gene lookup returns CDR1 MNHEY and CDR2 SMNVEV (reference sequence). The CDR3 is 16 amino acids. V was clipped by 2 bases and J by 3 bases, with 13 bases between them. The part of the CDR3 DNA that was read is TGTGCCAGCAGTTTAAATTTAGGGTTAGCTAATGAAAAA. Translated, it gives CASSLNLGLANEK. The whole CDR3 protein reads CASSLNLGLANEKLFF.

With regard to this clone: The CDR3 end is not reached by the read, which stops 3 residues before it; the germline J gene fills it in. The rearrangement joins TRBV7-2 to TRBJ2-2; D gene ambiguous. This CDR3 has 14 amino acids. Germline V gene data show CDR1 as SGHTA and CDR2 as FQGNSA. CDR3 bases read: TGTGCCAGCAGCTCCTCGTGGCCTGAATCACCG. Encoded protein: CASSSSWPESP. The complete CDR3 reads CASSSSWPESPLFF.